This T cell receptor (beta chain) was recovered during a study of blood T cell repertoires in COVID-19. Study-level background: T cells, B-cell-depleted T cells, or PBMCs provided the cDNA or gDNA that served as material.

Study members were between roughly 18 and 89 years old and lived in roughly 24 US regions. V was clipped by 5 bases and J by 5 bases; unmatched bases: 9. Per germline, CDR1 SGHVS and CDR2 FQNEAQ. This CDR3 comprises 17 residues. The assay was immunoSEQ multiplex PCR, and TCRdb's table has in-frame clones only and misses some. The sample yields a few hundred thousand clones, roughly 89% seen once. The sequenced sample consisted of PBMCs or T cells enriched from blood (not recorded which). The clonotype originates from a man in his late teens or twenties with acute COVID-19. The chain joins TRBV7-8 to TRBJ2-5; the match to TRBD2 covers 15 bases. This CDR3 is CASSPGLAGGPKETQYF. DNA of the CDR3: TGTGCCAGCAGCCCCGGACTAGCGGGAGGGCCGAAGGAGACCCAGTACTTC.